A single sample is the source of the 11 T cell receptor beta chains below, sequenced in a study of blood T cell repertoires in COVID-19. TCRdb's copy holds only in-frame clones and misses some; the assay was immunoSEQ multiplex PCR. The data contain approximately 500,000 clones, roughly 88% of them singletons. Sequencing was carried out using peripheral blood. These receptors all stem from a human donor in a cohort sampled during active COVID-19.

The chain links TRBV3-1 (or the pseudogene TRBV3-2) to TRBJ1-2; D gene uncertain. V was trimmed by 0 bases and J by 5 bases, leaving 7 bases between them. This CDR3 has 13 amino acids. In germline, CDR1 is LGHDT, CDR2 YNNKEL (reference sequence). This CDR3 reads CASSQERDYGYTF. In DNA form, the CDR3 reads TGTGCCAGCAGCCAAGAACGGGATTATGGCTACACCTTC.

This chain uses TRBV3-1 (or the pseudogene TRBV3-2) with TRBJ1-6; 8 bases are a match to TRBD1. The germline V gene encodes CDR1 LGHDT and CDR2 YNNKEL (reference sequence). The CDR3 length is 15 residues. Trimming cost V 1 base and J 10 bases; bases outside gene matches: 6. The CDR3 DNA reads as TGTGCCAGCAGCCAAGGACAGGGGCCCCAATCACCCCTCCACTTT. This codes for CASSQGQGPQSPLHF.

This chain joins TRBV5-4 and TRBJ2-5; TRBD1 matches 8 bases. The CDR3 has 14 amino acids. V dropped 2 bases and J dropped 4; count of bases not matched to a gene: 4. Germline V gene sequence: CDR1 SGHNT, CDR2 YYREEE (reference sequence). The CDR3 DNA reads as TGTGCCAGCAGCTTTCGGACAGGGCCAGAGACCCAGTACTTC. This sequence encodes CASSFRTGPETQYF.

The chain carries TRBV3-1 (or the pseudogene TRBV3-2) and TRBJ1-4; 7 nucleotides match TRBD1. CDR1 LGHDT and CDR2 YNNKEL come from the germline V gene (reference sequence). V lost 3 bases and J lost 4; bases outside the gene matches: 5. This CDR3 spans 15 amino acids. In DNA, the CDR3 is TGTGCCAGCAGCCAGCGACAGGGTCATAATGAAAAACTGTTTTTT. It is translated as CASSQRQGHNEKLFF.

V is TRBV6-2 or TRBV6-3 and J is TRBJ2-7; possible D gene TRBD1, 6 bases. Germline V gives CDR1 MNHEY, CDR2 SVGEGT. The germline V and J ends were trimmed by 5 bases and 2 bases, with 22 bases remaining between them. The CDR3 runs to 17 residues. The CDR3 DNA is TGTGCCAGCAGTCACGCGACATCGGACAGCCTTCCCTACGAGCAGTACTTC. Protein: CASSHATSDSLPYEQYF.

The V gene is TRBV7-2, the J gene TRBJ2-1; a weak D match, TRBD2 (5 bases). The V end was cut by 3 bases, the J end by 8 bases, with 11 bases between. CDR3 length: 13 amino acids. Germline CDR1 SGHTA, CDR2 FQGNSA. This CDR3 is CASSFRAGDEQFF. The CDR3 nucleotides are TGTGCCAGCAGCTTCAGAGCCGGGGATGAGCAGTTCTTC. The whole variable domain, remainder taken from reference TRBV7-2 and TRBJ2-1, is GAGVSQSPSNKVTEKGKDVELRCDPISGHTALYWYRQSLGQGLEFLIYFQGNSAPDKSGLPSDRFSAERTGGSVSTLTIQRTQQEDSAVYLCASSFRAGDEQFFGPGTRLTVL.

V gene TRBV10-1 combines with J gene TRBJ1-1, with D maybe TRBD1 (5 bases). Deletions cut 4 bases from V and 0 bases from J, with 12 bases between. The CDR3 runs to 15 residues. The germline V gene encodes CDR1 WNHNN and CDR2 SYGVQD (reference sequence). DNA of the CDR3: TGCGCCAGCAGTGGAGGGAGGGGCATGAACACTGAAGCTTTCTTT. Translation gives CASSGGRGMNTEAFF.

As concerns this clone: Its ends do not fully match the called genes, so a read error is possible. The chain joins TRBV6-4 to TRBJ2-1; 7 positions agree with TRBD1. The CDR3 has 13 amino acids. Germline-derived CDR1 and CDR2 are MRHNA and SNTAGT. The CDR3 sequence: CARSADRDNEQFF. CDR3 coding DNA: TGTGCCCGCAGCGCCGACAGGGACAATGAGCAGTTCTTC.

J is TRBJ2-1 and V is TRBV12-5, with 13 positions matching TRBD2. J gave up 7 bases and V 3 bases, and 9 bases lay outside the gene matches. Germline loops: CDR1 LGHNT, CDR2 FRNRAP. The CDR3 has 17 amino acids. The chain's CDR3 is CASGFRTGLAGKNEQFF. CDR3 DNA: TGTGCTAGTGGTTTCCGGACGGGACTAGCGGGGAAGAATGAGCAGTTCTTC.

The rearrangement uses TRBV27 and TRBJ1-1; the match to TRBD1 covers 7 bases. This CDR3 region has 14 residues. V trimming: 3 bases; J trimming: 5 bases; junction bases outside the gene matches: 6. The germline V gene has CDR1 MNHEY and CDR2 SMNVEV (reference sequence). CDR3 nucleotide sequence: TGTGCCAGCAGTTTTCAGGGGGTAGGAACTGAAGCTTTCTTT. This encodes CASSFQGVGTEAFF.

CDR3 bases: TGTGCCAGCAGTTCCCAAAGGGCAGGGGGCCACACCAATCAGCCCCAGCATTTT. Translating gives CASSSQRAGGHTNQPQHF. The chain uses TRBV27 and TRBJ1-5, with 8 bases that match TRBD1. Germline values: CDR1 MNHEY, CDR2 SMNVEV (reference sequence). V shed 4 bases, J shed 3 bases, and the junction held 14 bases outside the gene matches. The CDR3 extends over 18 amino acids.